The clone carrying this TCR beta chain was observed a single time. Its cognate antigen is unknown. Distinct nucleotide sequences in the sample also encode this CDR3. CD45RO+ cells and CCR7-negative CD45RA+ TemRA cells were combined as CD8 memory. Trimming stripped 5 bases from V and 3 bases from J, with 2 bases between. The germline CDR1 and CDR2 sequences are MDHEN and SYDVKM. The CDR3 is 11 residues long. Deep level was the assay's run setting. Method: immunoSEQ multiplex PCR; TCRdb's copy keeps in-frame clones and lacks some. Here the sample spans 600,000 to 750,000 clones, roughly 91% being singletons. This entry belongs to a study of shared clonotypes between healthy human individuals. Study information: A couple of women and a few men aged 18 to 49 served as donors. The study, taken as a whole, reports: Sequencing depth was expected to affect clonotype sharing among donors.

Sample: memory CD8+ T cells from PBMCs. Subset described: CD45RO+ cells pooled with CCR7-negative TemRA cells. The rearrangement joins TRBV28 to TRBJ1-5; D not resolved. The TCR comes from a man aged 18 to 29 in good health. Some clones in this sample may be carry-over from other donors' samples. CDR3 sequence reads: CASSINQPQHF. Written as DNA, the CDR3 is TGTGCCAGCAGTATCAATCAGCCCCAGCATTTT.